The rows below give T cell receptor beta chains drawn from one sample of a study of cytomegalovirus exposure and HLA in healthy donors. Clones were sequenced by immunoSEQ multiplex PCR, and TCRdb holds only the in-frame ones, with some missing. The sample has some 200,000 clones; around 81% are singletons. The sample taken for sequencing was PBMCs. These receptors all stem from a woman aged 25 to 39 in good health and CMV-seronegative. The CDR3 runs from the conserved cysteine through the conserved F or W. A D gene is named only where the DNA matches it firmly. Expanded clones are given a class, and other clones once, few, many or no size at all.

d_gene: TRBD1
j_gene: TRBJ2-7
v_gene: TRBV4-3
abundance: NA
CDR3nt: TGCGCCAGCAGCCAAGATGTGGCAGGACAGGGGTCCTACGAGCAGTACTTC
CDR3aa: CASSQDVAGQGSYEQYF

d_gene: NA
j_gene: TRBJ2-2
v_gene: TRBV10-3
abundance: NA
CDR3nt: TGTGCCATCAGTGTAGGGGCAATAAACACCGGGGAGCTGTTTTTT
CDR3aa: CAISVGAINTGELFF

d_gene: NA
j_gene: TRBJ1-6
v_gene: TRBV10-2
abundance: NA
CDR3nt: TGCGCCAGCAGTGAAGTACAGTTATCTCATAATTCACCCCTCCACTTT
CDR3aa: CASSEVQLSHNSPLHF

d_gene: NA
j_gene: TRBJ2-7
v_gene: TRBV7-9
abundance: NA
CDR3nt: TGTTCCAGCAGCTTAGTAGCGACCGAGCAGTACTTC
CDR3aa: CSSSLVATEQYF

d_gene: TRBD1
j_gene: TRBJ2-1
v_gene: TRBV5-1
abundance: NA
CDR3nt: TGCGCCAGCAGCACCACAGGGGACTCCTACAATGAGCAGTTCTTC
CDR3aa: CASSTTGDSYNEQFF

d_gene: NA
j_gene: TRBJ2-7
v_gene: TRBV18
abundance: NA
CDR3nt: TGTGCCAGCTCACCACCGTCACAGTCCTACGAGCAGTACTTC
CDR3aa: CASSPPSQSYEQYF

d_gene: NA
j_gene: TRBJ2-6
v_gene: TRBV19
abundance: NA
CDR3nt: TGTGCCAGTAGTCCCCCGGGGGGGGCCAACGTCCTGACTTTC
CDR3aa: CASSPPGGANVLTF

d_gene: NA
j_gene: TRBJ2-7
v_gene: TRBV11-2
abundance: NA
CDR3nt: TGTGCCAGCAGCACCTACAGGGACGTTACCTACGAGCAGTACTTC
CDR3aa: CASSTYRDVTYEQYF

d_gene: NA
j_gene: TRBJ2-7
v_gene: TRBV10-3
abundance: NA
CDR3nt: TGTGCCATCAGTGACGGACTTGGCCAATACTACGAGCAGTACTTC
CDR3aa: CAISDGLGQYYEQYF

d_gene: NA
j_gene: TRBJ1-2
v_gene: TRBV29-1
abundance: NA
CDR3nt: TGCAGCGTTGAAGATGAACAGGGCCTCAACTATGGCTACACCTTC
CDR3aa: CSVEDEQGLNYGYTF

d_gene: NA
j_gene: TRBJ2-3
v_gene: TRBV5-1
abundance: NA
CDR3nt: TGCGCCAGCAGCTTGCGGGGATACAGCGCAGATACGCAGTATTTT
CDR3aa: CASSLRGYSADTQYF

d_gene: NA
j_gene: TRBJ2-7
v_gene: TRBV19
abundance: few
CDR3nt: TGTGCCAGTCGCCGTGGTGACAGTTCGGACGAGCAGTACTTC
CDR3aa: CASRRGDSSDEQYF

d_gene: NA
j_gene: TRBJ2-3
v_gene: TRBV9
abundance: NA
CDR3nt: TGTGCCAGCAGCGTAGATCGGTGGTATAGCACAGATACGCAGTATTTT
CDR3aa: CASSVDRWYSTDTQYF

d_gene: NA
j_gene: TRBJ1-1
v_gene: TRBV18
abundance: NA
CDR3nt: TGTGCCAGCTCACCGGGAGGGGAAGCTTTCTTT
CDR3aa: CASSPGGEAFF

d_gene: NA
j_gene: TRBJ2-5
v_gene: TRBV30
abundance: NA
CDR3nt: TGTGCCTGGCGCGCCTTCATCAGGGAGACCCAGTACTTC
CDR3aa: CAWRAFIRETQYF

d_gene: TRBD1
j_gene: TRBJ1-4
v_gene: TRBV7-9
abundance: NA
CDR3nt: TGTGCCAGCAGCCAACAGGGGGCCGGTGAAAAACTGTTTTTT
CDR3aa: CASSQQGAGEKLFF

d_gene: TRBD2
j_gene: TRBJ2-2
v_gene: TRBV5-6
abundance: few
CDR3nt: TGTGCCAGCAGCATACGGATTACGGGGGGCGGGGAGCTGTTTTTT
CDR3aa: CASSIRITGGGELFF

d_gene: TRBD1
j_gene: TRBJ2-7
v_gene: TRBV6-5
abundance: NA
CDR3nt: TGTGCCAGCAGTTACTCGAAGGGGGCTAAGTACGAGCAGTACTTC
CDR3aa: CASSYSKGAKYEQYF

d_gene: TRBD1
j_gene: TRBJ1-1
v_gene: TRBV9
abundance: NA
CDR3nt: TGTGCCAGCAGCATGGGACAGGGGGCTGGAATGAACACTGAAGCTTTCTTT
CDR3aa: CASSMGQGAGMNTEAFF

d_gene: NA
j_gene: TRBJ2-6
v_gene: TRBV4-3
abundance: NA
CDR3nt: TGCGCCAGCAGCCAAAAATTTAACAGGGAGTGGGACTCTGGGGCCAACGTCCTGACTTTC
CDR3aa: CASSQKFNREWDSGANVLTF

d_gene: NA
j_gene: TRBJ1-3
v_gene: TRBV27
abundance: NA
CDR3nt: TGTGCCAGCAGTTTAAGAGCCCCGCGGACAGCCTCTGGAAACACCATATATTTT
CDR3aa: CASSLRAPRTASGNTIYF

d_gene: NA
j_gene: TRBJ1-1
v_gene: TRBV20-1
abundance: NA
CDR3nt: TGCAGTGCTAGAGTGTCAGCTGAAGCTTTCTTT
CDR3aa: CSARVSAEAFF

d_gene: TRBD1
j_gene: TRBJ1-5
v_gene: TRBV28
abundance: NA
CDR3nt: TGTGCCAGCAGGGACAGGGCGACTAGCAATCAGCCCCAGCATTTT
CDR3aa: CASRDRATSNQPQHF